The rows below give T cell receptor beta chains drawn from one sample of a study of post-analysis software for immune sequencing data. MiXCR, applied by TCRdb to the PCR reads, yields one record per CDR3 protein. The table has about 460,000 distinct CDR3 sequences, over 35% seen once. The sequenced sample consisted of blood. These receptor sequences come from a girl aged 10-17 years with multiple sclerosis. Both conserved end residues are trimmed from each CDR3.

V	J	CDR3
TRBV7-9	TRBJ2-7	ASSLVGIPASYEQY
TRBV7-9	TRBJ1-2	ASSLGGGESYGYT
TRBV28	NA	ASSPNAWRTDDYEQY
TRBV20-1	TRBJ2-1	SARRLAIGDEQF
TRBV6-5	TRBJ1-2	ASTKGRGVNGYT
TRBV10-3	TRBJ2-2	AISERVAGVDTGELF
TRBV10-3	TRBJ2-4	AISERSAGKNIQY
TRBV9	TRBJ2-7	ASSIGQGADEQY
TRBV29-1	TRBJ2-2	SVDRAANTGELF
TRBV5-1	TRBJ2-7	ASSLEGLPTGEQY
TRBV4-3	TRBJ1-2	ASSEGANYGYT
TRBV5-5	TRBJ1-1	ASIAFENTEAF
TRBV7-2	TRBJ2-7	ASSLVNSGSPEQY
TRBV28	TRBJ1-2	ASSASGKVDYGYT
TRBV10-3	TRBJ2-1	AISERGAGEGNEQF
TRBV7-3	TRBJ2-1	ASSPSGSGSYNEQF
TRBV7-2	TRBJ2-7	ASSLPLGAASSYEQY
TRBV12-3/TRBV12-4	TRBJ2-7	ASSLQQKTYEQY
TRBV9	TRBJ1-5	ASSWGGGNQPQH
TRBV14	TRBJ2-1	ASSLSGRGTYNEQF